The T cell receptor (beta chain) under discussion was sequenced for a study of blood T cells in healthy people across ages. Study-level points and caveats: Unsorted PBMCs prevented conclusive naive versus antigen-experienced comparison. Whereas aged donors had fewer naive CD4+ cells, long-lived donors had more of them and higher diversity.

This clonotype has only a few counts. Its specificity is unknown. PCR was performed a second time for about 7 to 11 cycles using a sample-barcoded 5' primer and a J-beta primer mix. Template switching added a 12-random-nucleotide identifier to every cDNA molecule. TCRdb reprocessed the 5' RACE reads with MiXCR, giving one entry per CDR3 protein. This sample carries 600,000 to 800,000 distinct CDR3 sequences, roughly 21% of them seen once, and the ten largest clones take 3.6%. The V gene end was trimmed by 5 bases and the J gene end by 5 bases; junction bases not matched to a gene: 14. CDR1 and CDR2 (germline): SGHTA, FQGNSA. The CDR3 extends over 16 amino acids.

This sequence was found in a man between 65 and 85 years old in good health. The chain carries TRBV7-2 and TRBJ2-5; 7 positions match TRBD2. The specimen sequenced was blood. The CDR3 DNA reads TGTGCCAGCAGCCAACTACTAGCGCAGAGGGCGGAGACCCAGTACTTC. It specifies CASSQLLAQRAETQYF.